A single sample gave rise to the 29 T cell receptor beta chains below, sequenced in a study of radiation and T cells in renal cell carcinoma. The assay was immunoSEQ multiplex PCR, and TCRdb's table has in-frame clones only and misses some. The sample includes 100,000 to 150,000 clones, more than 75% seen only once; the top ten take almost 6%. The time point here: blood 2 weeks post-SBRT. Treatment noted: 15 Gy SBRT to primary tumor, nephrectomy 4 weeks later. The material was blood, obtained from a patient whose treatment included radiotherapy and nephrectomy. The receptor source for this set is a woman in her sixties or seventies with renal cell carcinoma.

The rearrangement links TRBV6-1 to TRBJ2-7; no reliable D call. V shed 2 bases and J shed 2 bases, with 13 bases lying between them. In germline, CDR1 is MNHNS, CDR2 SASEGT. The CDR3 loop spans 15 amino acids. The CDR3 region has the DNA TGTGCCAGCAGTGAACTCGTGGGCAGAACCTACGAGCAGTACTTC. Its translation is CASSELVGRTYEQYF.

CDR3 residues: CASSTGLIRVPQHF. CDR3 nucleotide sequence: TGTGCCAGTAGTACGGGACTGATCCGAGTGCCCCAGCATTTT. This rearrangement joins TRBV19 to TRBJ1-5; perhaps TRBD1 as D (5 bases). CDR3 length: 14 amino acids. V shed 4 bases and J shed 9 bases, with 16 bases lying between them. The germline gives CDR1 LNHDA, CDR2 SQIVND (reference sequence).

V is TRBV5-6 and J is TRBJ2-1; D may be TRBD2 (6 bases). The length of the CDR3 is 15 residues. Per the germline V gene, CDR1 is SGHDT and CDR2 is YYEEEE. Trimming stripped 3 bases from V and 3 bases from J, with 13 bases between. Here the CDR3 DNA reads TGTGCCAGCAGCTCGGGGGTATACAACTACAATGAGCAGTTCTTC. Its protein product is CASSSGVYNYNEQFF. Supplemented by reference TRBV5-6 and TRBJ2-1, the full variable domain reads DAGVTQSPTHLIKTRGQQVTLRCSPKSGHDTVSWYQQALGQGPQFIFQYYEEEERQRGNFPDRFSGHQFPNYSSELNVNALLLGDSALYLCASSSGVYNYNEQFFGPGTRLTVL.

The CDR3 here is CADGTGGHGYGYTF. The CDR3 nucleotides read TGTGCCGACGGGACAGGGGGCCACGGCTATGGCTACACCTTC. The chain has TRBV30 and TRBJ1-2; 12 positions agree with TRBD1. This CDR3 is built from 14 residues. Per the germline V gene, CDR1 is GTSNPN and CDR2 is SVGIG (reference sequence). Trimming cost V 8 bases and J 4 bases; bases outside gene matches: 8. Filled out from reference TRBV30 and TRBJ1-2, the complete variable domain reads SQTIHQWPATLVQPVGSPLSLECTVEGTSNPNLYWYRQAAGRGLQLLFYSVGIGQISSEVPQNLSASRPQDRQFILSSKKLLLSDSGFYLCADGTGGHGYGYTFGSGTRLTVV.

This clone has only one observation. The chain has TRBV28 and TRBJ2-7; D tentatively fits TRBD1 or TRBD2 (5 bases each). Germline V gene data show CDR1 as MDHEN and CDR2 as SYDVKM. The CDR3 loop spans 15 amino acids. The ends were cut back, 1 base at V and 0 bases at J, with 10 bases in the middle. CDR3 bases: TGTGCCAGCAGTTTATTGGGACCGAGCTCCTACGAGCAGTACTTC. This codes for CASSLLGPSSYEQYF.

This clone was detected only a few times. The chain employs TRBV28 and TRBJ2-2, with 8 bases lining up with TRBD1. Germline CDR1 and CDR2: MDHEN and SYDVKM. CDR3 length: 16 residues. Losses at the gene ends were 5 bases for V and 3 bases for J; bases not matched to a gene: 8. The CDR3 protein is CASSKTQGAHTGELFF. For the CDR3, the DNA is TGTGCCAGCAGTAAGACTCAGGGGGCCCACACCGGGGAGCTGTTTTTT.

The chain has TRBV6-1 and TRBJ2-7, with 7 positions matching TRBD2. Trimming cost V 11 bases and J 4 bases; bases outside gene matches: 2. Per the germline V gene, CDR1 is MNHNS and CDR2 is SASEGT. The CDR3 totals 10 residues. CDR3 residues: CAGGGYEQYF. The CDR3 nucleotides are TGTGCCGGGGGGGGGTACGAGCAGTACTTC.

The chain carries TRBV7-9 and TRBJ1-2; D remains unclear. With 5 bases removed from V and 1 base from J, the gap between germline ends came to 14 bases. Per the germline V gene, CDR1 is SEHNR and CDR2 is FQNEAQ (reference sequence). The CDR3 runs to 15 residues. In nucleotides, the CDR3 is TGTGCCAGCAGCCCAAACCTAGGACTTAACTATGGCTACACCTTC. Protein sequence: CASSPNLGLNYGYTF.

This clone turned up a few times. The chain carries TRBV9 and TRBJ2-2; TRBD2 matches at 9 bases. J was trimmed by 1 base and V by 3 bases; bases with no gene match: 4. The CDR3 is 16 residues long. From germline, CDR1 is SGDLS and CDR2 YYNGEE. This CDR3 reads CASSGFSGGNTGELFF. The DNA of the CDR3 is TGTGCCAGCAGCGGGTTTAGCGGGGGGAACACCGGGGAGCTGTTTTTT. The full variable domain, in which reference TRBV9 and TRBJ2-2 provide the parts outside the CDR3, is DSGVTQTPKHLITATGQRVTLRCSPRSGDLSVYWYQQSLDQGLQFLIQYYNGEERAKGNILERFSAQQFPDLHSELNLSSLELGDSALYFCASSGFSGGNTGELFFGEGSRLTVL.

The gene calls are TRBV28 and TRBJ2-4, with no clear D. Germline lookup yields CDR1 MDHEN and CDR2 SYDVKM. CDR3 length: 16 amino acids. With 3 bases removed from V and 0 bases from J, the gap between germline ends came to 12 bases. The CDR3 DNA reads TGTGCCAGCAGTTTGCATCGGCAGCTAGCCAAAAACATTCAGTACTTC. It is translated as CASSLHRQLAKNIQYF.

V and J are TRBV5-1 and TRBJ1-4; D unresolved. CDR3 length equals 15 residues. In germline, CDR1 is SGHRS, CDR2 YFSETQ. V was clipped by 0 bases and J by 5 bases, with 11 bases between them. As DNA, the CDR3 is TGCGCCAGCAGCTTGGTCGTAGGGCGGAATGAAAAACTGTTTTTT. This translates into CASSLVVGRNEKLFF. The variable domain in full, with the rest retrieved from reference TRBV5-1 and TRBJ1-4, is KAGVTQTPRYLIKTRGQQVTLSCSPISGHRSVSWYQQTPGQGLQFLFEYFSETQRNKGNFPGRFSGRQFSNSRSEMNVSTLELGDSALYLCASSLVVGRNEKLFFGSGTQLSVL.

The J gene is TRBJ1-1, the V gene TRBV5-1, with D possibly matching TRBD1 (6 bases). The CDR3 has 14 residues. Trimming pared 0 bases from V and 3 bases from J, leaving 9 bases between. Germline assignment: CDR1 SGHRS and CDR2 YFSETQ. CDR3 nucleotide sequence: TGCGCCAGCAGCTTGGTGGAGGGGGACACTGAAGCTTTCTTT. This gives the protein CASSLVEGDTEAFF.

The CDR3 is CASSEERAGRLKLYGYTF. In DNA, the CDR3 is TGTGCCAGCAGTGAAGAGAGAGCGGGGAGGCTCAAACTATATGGCTACACCTTC. The chain couples TRBV6-1 to TRBJ1-2; no definite D call. The CDR3 totals 18 residues. Germline V lookup: CDR1 MNHNS, CDR2 SASEGT. V lost 1 base and J lost 5, with 23 bases in between.

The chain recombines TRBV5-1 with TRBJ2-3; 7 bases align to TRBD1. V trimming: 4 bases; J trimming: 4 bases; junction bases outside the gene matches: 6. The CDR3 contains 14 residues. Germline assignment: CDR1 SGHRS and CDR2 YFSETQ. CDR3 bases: TGCGCCAGCAGCCCGCGACAGGGACCAGATACGCAGTATTTT. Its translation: CASSPRQGPDTQYF.

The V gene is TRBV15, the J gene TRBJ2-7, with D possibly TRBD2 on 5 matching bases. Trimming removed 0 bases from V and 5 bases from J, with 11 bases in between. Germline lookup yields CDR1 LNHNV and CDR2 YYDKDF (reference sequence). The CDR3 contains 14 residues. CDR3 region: CATSRDEGRNEQYF. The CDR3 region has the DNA TGTGCCACCAGCAGAGATGAGGGCAGGAACGAGCAGTACTTC.

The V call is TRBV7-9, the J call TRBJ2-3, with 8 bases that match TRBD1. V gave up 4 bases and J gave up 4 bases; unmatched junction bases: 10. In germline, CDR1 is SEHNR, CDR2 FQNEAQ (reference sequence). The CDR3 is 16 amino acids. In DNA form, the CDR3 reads TGTGCCAGCAGCTCGCTCCAGGGGGCGCGAGCAGATACGCAGTATTTT. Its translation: CASSSLQGARADTQYF.

The CDR3 sequence: CASSGTGAGNTIYF. CDR3 nucleotides: TGCGCCAGCAGCGGGACAGGCGCTGGAAACACCATATATTTT. V gene TRBV5-1 combines with J gene TRBJ1-3, with 8 bases identical to TRBD1. Germline CDR1 is SGHRS and CDR2 is YFSETQ. This CDR3 comprises 14 residues. The ends lost 4 bases at V and 2 bases at J; junction bases unmatched: 2. Full variable domain (remainder filled in from reference TRBV5-1 and TRBJ1-3): KAGVTQTPRYLIKTRGQQVTLSCSPISGHRSVSWYQQTPGQGLQFLFEYFSETQRNKGNFPGRFSGRQFSNSRSEMNVSTLELGDSALYLCASSGTGAGNTIYFGEGSWLTVV.

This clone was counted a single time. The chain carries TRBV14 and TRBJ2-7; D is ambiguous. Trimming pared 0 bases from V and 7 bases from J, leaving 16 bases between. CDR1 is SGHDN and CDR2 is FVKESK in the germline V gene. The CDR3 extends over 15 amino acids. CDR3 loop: CASSQDNLILREQYF. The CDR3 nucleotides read TGTGCCAGCAGCCAAGATAACCTGATCCTACGGGAGCAGTACTTC.

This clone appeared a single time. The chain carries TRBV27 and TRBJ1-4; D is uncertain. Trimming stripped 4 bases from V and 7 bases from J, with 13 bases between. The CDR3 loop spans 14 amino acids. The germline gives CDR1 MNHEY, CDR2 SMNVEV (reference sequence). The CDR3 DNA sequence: TGTGCCAGCAGTTCATCCATGGTCAGTGAAAAACTGTTTTTT. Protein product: CASSSSMVSEKLFF.

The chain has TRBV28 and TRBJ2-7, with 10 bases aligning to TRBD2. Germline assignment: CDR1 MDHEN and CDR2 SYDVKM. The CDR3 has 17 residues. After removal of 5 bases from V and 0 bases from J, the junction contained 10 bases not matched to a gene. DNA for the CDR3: TGTGCCAGCAGTCCCCTAGCGGGGGCCCCGAGCTCCTACGAGCAGTACTTC. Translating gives CASSPLAGAPSSYEQYF.

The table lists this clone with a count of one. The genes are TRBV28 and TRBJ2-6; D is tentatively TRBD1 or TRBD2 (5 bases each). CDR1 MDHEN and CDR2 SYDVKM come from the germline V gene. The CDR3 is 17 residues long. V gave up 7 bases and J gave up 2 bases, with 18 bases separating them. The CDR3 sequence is CASTLSWGPPGANVLTF. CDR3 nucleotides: TGTGCCAGCACCCTCTCCTGGGGACCCCCTGGGGCCAACGTCCTGACTTTC.

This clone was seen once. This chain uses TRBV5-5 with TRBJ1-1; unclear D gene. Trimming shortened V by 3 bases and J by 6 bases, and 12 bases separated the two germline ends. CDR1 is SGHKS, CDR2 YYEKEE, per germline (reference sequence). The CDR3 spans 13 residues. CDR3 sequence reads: CASSSRTTSEAFF. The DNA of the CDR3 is TGTGCCAGCAGCTCTAGGACGACTTCTGAAGCTTTCTTT.

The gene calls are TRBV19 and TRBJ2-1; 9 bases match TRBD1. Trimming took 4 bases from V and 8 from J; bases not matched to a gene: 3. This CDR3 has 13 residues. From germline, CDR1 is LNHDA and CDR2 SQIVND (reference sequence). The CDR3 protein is CASSKRTGDEQFF. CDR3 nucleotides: TGTGCCAGTAGTAAAAGGACAGGGGATGAGCAGTTCTTC.

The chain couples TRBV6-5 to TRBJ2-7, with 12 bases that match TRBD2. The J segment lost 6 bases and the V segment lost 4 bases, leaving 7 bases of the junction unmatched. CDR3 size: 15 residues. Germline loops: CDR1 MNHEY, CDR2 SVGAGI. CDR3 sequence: CASSSPSGGAPEQYF. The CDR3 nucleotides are TGTGCCAGCAGTTCTCCTAGCGGGGGGGCCCCCGAGCAGTACTTC.

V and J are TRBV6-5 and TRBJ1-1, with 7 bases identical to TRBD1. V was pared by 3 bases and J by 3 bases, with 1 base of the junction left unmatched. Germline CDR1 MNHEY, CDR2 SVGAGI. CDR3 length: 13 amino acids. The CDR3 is CASSYTGDTEAFF. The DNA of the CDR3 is TGTGCCAGCAGTTATACAGGGGACACTGAAGCTTTCTTT.

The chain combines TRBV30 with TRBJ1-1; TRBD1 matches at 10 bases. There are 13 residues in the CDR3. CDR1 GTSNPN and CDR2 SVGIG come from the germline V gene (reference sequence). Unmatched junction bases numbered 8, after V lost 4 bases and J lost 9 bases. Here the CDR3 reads CAWNQQDRGKAFF. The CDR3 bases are TGTGCCTGGAACCAACAGGACAGGGGGAAAGCTTTCTTT.

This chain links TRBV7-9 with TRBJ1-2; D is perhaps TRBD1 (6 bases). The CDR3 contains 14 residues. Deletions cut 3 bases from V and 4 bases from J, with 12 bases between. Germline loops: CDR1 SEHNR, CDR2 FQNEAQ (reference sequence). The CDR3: CASSFDSDSYGYTF. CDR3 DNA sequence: TGTGCCAGCAGCTTCGACTCGGACAGCTATGGCTACACCTTC.

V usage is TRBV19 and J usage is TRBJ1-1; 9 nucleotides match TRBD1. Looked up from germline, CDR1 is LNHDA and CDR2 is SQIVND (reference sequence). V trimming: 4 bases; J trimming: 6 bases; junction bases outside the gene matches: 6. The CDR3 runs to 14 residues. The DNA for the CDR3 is TGTGCCAGTAGTAACAGGGGGCTCCAACCTGAAGCTTTCTTT. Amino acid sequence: CASSNRGLQPEAFF.

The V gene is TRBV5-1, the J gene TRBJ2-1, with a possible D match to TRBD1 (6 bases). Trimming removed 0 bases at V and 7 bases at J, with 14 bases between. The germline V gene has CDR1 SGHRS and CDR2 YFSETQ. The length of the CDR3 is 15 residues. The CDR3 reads CASSLAGQGANEQFF. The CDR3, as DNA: TGCGCCAGCAGCTTGGCGGGACAAGGGGCGAATGAGCAGTTCTTC.